This T cell receptor beta chain stems from a study of T cells after yellow fever vaccination. TCRdb reanalysed the 5' RACE reads using MiXCR and keeps one entry per CDR3 protein. This table holds 510,000 or so distinct CDR3 sequences, 19% found once. CDR3 length: 16 amino acids. CDR1 is LGHDT and CDR2 is YNNKEL in the germline V gene (reference sequence). Trimming pared 0 bases from V and 3 bases from J, leaving 13 bases between. Study-wide results and caveats: Researchers cautioned that FACS-sorted repertoires could harbor abundant clonotypes contaminating from the bulk population. A weaker secondary response peaked on day 5, the primary on day 15. Among all clonotypes, a small share was observed in both CD4 and CD8 compartments.

This clonotype was observed a few times. Its specificity is unknown. The sample consisted of PBMCs, taken 15 days after the yellow fever booster vaccination. This receptor was identified in a man aged 25 to 45 who received the YFV17D yellow fever vaccine. The chain has TRBV3-1 and TRBJ2-3; possible D gene TRBD2, 6 bases. CDR3 sequence reads: CASSQDPREITDTQYF. CDR3 coding DNA: TGTGCCAGCAGCCAAGATCCACGGGAGATAACAGATACGCAGTATTTT.